This passage covers 29 T cell receptor beta chains from one sample sequenced in a study of T cell repertoires in cytomegalovirus infection. Via MiXCR, TCRdb re-called the reads, giving one row per CDR3 protein. Of some 180,000 distinct CDR3 sequences detected, approximately 19% appear once; the ten largest clones hold approximately 2.9%. Sequencing was done on a sample of PBMCs. Receptor source: a human donor in good health (CMV status not recorded). Some clones in this sample may be carry-over from other donors' samples.

The CDR3 here is CASSLNRESSPLHF. DNA for the CDR3: TGTGCCAGCAGCTTAAACAGGGAAAGCTCACCCCTCCACTTT. The chain uses TRBV7-2 and TRBJ1-6; a weak D match, TRBD1 (6 bases). The CDR3 extends over 14 amino acids. Germline-derived CDR1 and CDR2 are SGHTA and FQGNSA. Deletions cut 2 bases from V and 10 bases from J, with 12 bases between.

This clonotype was seen at least ten times. The chain has TRBV7-7 and TRBJ2-5, with D tentatively TRBD2 (7 bases). CDR1 is SSHAT and CDR2 is FNYEAQ in the germline V gene (reference sequence). V shed 1 base and J shed 0 bases, with 12 bases lying between them. This CDR3 is built from 16 residues. The CDR3 protein is CASSLGGGRYQETQYF. CDR3 DNA sequence: TGTGCCAGCAGCTTAGGGGGGGGCCGGTACCAAGAGACCCAGTACTTC.

The rearrangement uses TRBV29-1 and TRBJ2-2, with unresolved D. The CDR3 has 14 amino acids. Germline CDR1 reads SQVTM; CDR2 reads ANQGSEA. Trimming removed 4 bases from V and 0 bases from J, with 9 bases in between. This chain's CDR3 is CSVAGGPNTGELFF. The CDR3 nucleotides read TGCAGCGTTGCAGGCGGACCGAACACCGGGGAGCTGTTTTTT.

The chain is built from TRBV28 and TRBJ1-1; 9 positions match TRBD1. Germline V gene data show CDR1 as MDHEN and CDR2 as SYDVKM. The CDR3 is 17 amino acids. V shed 5 bases and J 0 bases; nucleotides not matched to a gene: 10. CDR3 sequence: CASSLGQGRQLNTEAFF. The CDR3 nucleotides are TGTGCCAGCAGTCTTGGACAGGGGAGGCAACTGAACACTGAAGCTTTCTTT.

This clonotype was observed a few times. The chain carries TRBV11-2 and TRBJ1-2; the D gene is possibly TRBD1 (5 bases). The CDR3 covers 15 residues. Germline V gene lookup returns CDR1 SGHAT and CDR2 FQNNGV. V lost 6 bases to trimming and J lost 3 bases, with 17 bases between them. The CDR3 sequence is CASSVDSSGYYGYTF. CDR3 DNA sequence: TGTGCCAGCAGTGTAGACAGTTCGGGCTACTATGGCTACACCTTC.

This clonotype was observed a handful of times. The rearrangement uses TRBV29-1 and TRBJ1-5; tentatively, D is TRBD1 (5 bases). V was pared by 7 bases and J by 4 bases, with 14 bases between. CDR3 length: 13 residues. The germline gives CDR1 SQVTM, CDR2 ANQGSEA. CDR3 coding DNA: TGCAGCGCCGCGGAGGGGAAGAATCAGCCCCAGCATTTT. Translation: CSAAEGKNQPQHF.

The gene calls are TRBV2 and TRBJ2-3; 11 positions agree with TRBD2. The CDR3 loop spans 17 amino acids. Germline assignment: CDR1 SNHLY and CDR2 FYNNEI. V lost 8 bases to trimming and J lost 5 bases; unmatched junction nucleotides: 15. This chain's CDR3 is CASRQRIAGGRQDTQYF. The DNA of the CDR3 is TGTGCCAGCCGCCAGAGGATAGCGGGGGGGCGGCAAGATACGCAGTATTTT.

Here the CDR3 reads CASSLGGGASAQPQHF. For the CDR3, the DNA is TGTGCCAGCAGTTTAGGGGGGGGCGCATCGGCCCAGCCCCAGCATTTT. This chain connects TRBV28 to TRBJ1-5; D may be TRBD1 (6 bases). CDR1 and CDR2 from the germline V gene are MDHEN and SYDVKM. CDR3 length equals 16 residues. V shed 2 bases and J shed 7 bases, with 18 bases lying between them. The variable domain in full, with the rest retrieved from reference TRBV28 and TRBJ1-5, is DVKVTQSSRYLVKRTGEKVFLECVQDMDHENMFWYRQDPGLGLRLIYFSYDVKMKEKGDIPEGYSVSREKKERFSLILESASTNQTSMYLCASSLGGGASAQPQHFGDGTRLSIL.

This clonotype appeared many times. The chain joins TRBV7-2 to TRBJ2-3, with a possible D match to TRBD2 (6 bases). Trimming removed 0 bases at V and 2 bases at J, with 18 bases between. This CDR3 is built from 18 residues. Germline V gene lookup returns CDR1 SGHTA and CDR2 FQGNSA. As DNA, the CDR3 is TGTGCCAGCAGCTTAGCCCTAGCGTGGAGTACCCCCACAGATACGCAGTATTTT. Translated, it gives CASSLALAWSTPTDTQYF. Together with reference TRBV7-2 and TRBJ2-3, the CDR3 gives the full variable domain: GAGVSQSPSNKVTEKGKDVELRCDPISGHTALYWYRQSLGQGLEFLIYFQGNSAPDKSGLPSDRFSAERTGGSVSTLTIQRTQQEDSAVYLCASSLALAWSTPTDTQYFGPGTRLTVL.

Note on this clonotype: This may be a read error, as it is one base from a much larger clone. The chain recombines TRBV11-2 with TRBJ2-1; 11 bases map to TRBD2. J gave up 6 bases and V 5 bases, and 9 bases lay outside the gene matches. The germline V gene encodes CDR1 SGHAT and CDR2 FQNNGV. This CDR3 region has 16 residues. The CDR3 DNA sequence: TGTGCCAGCAGCCCACGACTAGCGGGACTGTTCAATGAGCAGTTCTTC. Its protein product is CASSPRLAGLFNEQFF.

The chain has TRBV11-3 and TRBJ2-5, with 8 bases aligning to TRBD1. Germline values: CDR1 SGHNT, CDR2 YENEEA. V shed 5 bases and J 5 bases; nucleotides not matched to a gene: 4. The CDR3 loop spans 13 amino acids. The CDR3 is CASSAGGTETQYF. The CDR3 nucleotides read TGTGCCAGCAGCGCAGGGGGCACTGAGACCCAGTACTTC.

This rearrangement joins TRBV28 to TRBJ2-7; D tentatively reads TRBD1 or TRBD2 (6 bases each). This CDR3 region has 15 residues. V was shortened by 6 bases and J by 3 bases, with 18 bases between the two germline ends. Germline CDR1 MDHEN, CDR2 SYDVKM. CDR3 in amino acids: CASSPATGARYEQYF. The DNA for the CDR3 is TGTGCCAGCAGCCCTGCCACGGGGGCCCGCTACGAGCAGTACTTC. Supplemented by reference TRBV28 and TRBJ2-7, the full variable domain reads DVKVTQSSRYLVKRTGEKVFLECVQDMDHENMFWYRQDPGLGLRLIYFSYDVKMKEKGDIPEGYSVSREKKERFSLILESASTNQTSMYLCASSPATGARYEQYFGPGTRLTVT.

V and J are TRBV20-1 and TRBJ2-3, with TRBD2 identical over 9 bases. V shed 0 bases, J shed 6 bases, and the junction held 4 bases outside the gene matches. The CDR3 extends over 14 amino acids. Per germline, CDR1 DFQATT and CDR2 SNEGSKA (reference sequence). The CDR3 coding sequence is TGCAGTGCTAGAGAGCGGGGGGGAGCGGATACGCAGTATTTT. Encoded protein: CSARERGGADTQYF.

The chain employs TRBV11-3 and TRBJ2-1; D gene uncertain. CDR1 SGHNT and CDR2 YENEEA come from the germline V gene. The CDR3 is 14 amino acids. The ends were cut back, 3 bases at V and 6 bases at J, with 12 bases in the middle. CDR3 DNA sequence: TGTGCCAGCAGCTTGTCTAGTCTGGTCAATGAGCAGTTCTTC. Protein sequence: CASSLSSLVNEQFF.

There are many counts of this clonotype. J is TRBJ1-1 and V is TRBV12-3 or TRBV12-4; D gene uncertain. The V end lost 6 bases, the J end lost 11 bases, and 28 bases lay between the germline ends. This CDR3 comprises 16 residues. The CDR3 DNA sequence: TGTGCCAGCAGCGATTACATCAGAGCCGGGCTTCGTGAGGCTTTCTTT. Its protein product is CASSDYIRAGLREAFF.

Concerning this clonotype: A much larger clone lies a single base off, so this may be a read error. The chain links TRBV7-4 to TRBJ2-5; D is perhaps TRBD1 (5 bases). CDR1 and CDR2 from the germline V gene are SGHVT and SQSDAQ. The V and J ends lost 5 bases and 13 bases respectively, with 14 bases between them. This CDR3 has 11 amino acids. DNA for the CDR3: TGTGCCAGCAGCACAGGAACCATGTTGTACTTC. This encodes CASSTGTMLYF.

This clonotype has a handful of counts. The chain uses TRBV6-1 and TRBJ2-2; 9 bases fit TRBD1. CDR3 length equals 13 residues. V was pared by 8 bases and J by 5 bases, with 3 bases of the junction left unmatched. The germline V gene has CDR1 MNHNS and CDR2 SASEGT. CDR3 DNA sequence: TGTGCCAGCCGGACAGGGGTGACCGGGGAGCTGTTTTTT. It yields the protein CASRTGVTGELFF.

The chain couples TRBV3-1 to TRBJ1-2; D unclear. The length of the CDR3 is 15 residues. The V and J ends lost 4 bases and 4 bases respectively, with 16 bases between them. Germline V gives CDR1 LGHDT, CDR2 YNNKEL (reference sequence). The CDR3 here is CASSPAGAGIYGYTF. CDR3 nucleotides: TGTGCCAGCAGCCCCGCCGGCGCCGGCATCTATGGCTACACCTTC.

In this sample, this clonotype turned up many times. V usage is TRBV12-5 and J usage is TRBJ2-5; 10 bases align to TRBD2. CDR1 and CDR2 from the germline V gene are LGHNT and FRNRAP. J gave up 4 bases and V 0 bases, and 8 bases lay outside the gene matches. The CDR3 length is 17 residues. The CDR3 sequence: CASGLVREREGGETQYF. CDR3 nucleotide sequence: TGTGCTAGTGGTTTGGTAAGGGAGCGGGAGGGTGGAGAGACCCAGTACTTC.

V gene TRBV7-6 combines with J gene TRBJ2-5, with D tentatively TRBD1 (6 bases). Per the germline V gene, CDR1 is SGHVS and CDR2 is FNYEAQ. This CDR3 is 15 amino acids long. V lost 6 bases and J 5 bases, leaving 19 bases between the germline ends. As DNA, the CDR3 is TGTGCCAGCAGTTACCTGGGGACATCGACGGAGACCCAGTACTTC. Translation: CASSYLGTSTETQYF.

The chain employs TRBV12-3 or TRBV12-4 and TRBJ1-1; unclear D gene. The ends were cut back, 4 bases at V and 5 bases at J, with 8 bases in the middle. The CDR3 has 12 amino acids. The chain's CDR3 is CASSSRVTEAFF. In DNA, the CDR3 is TGTGCCAGCAGTTCTCGGGTAACTGAAGCTTTCTTT.

Concerning this clonotype itself: This may come from a read error, since a much larger clone is one base off. The rearrangement uses TRBV7-2 and TRBJ2-7, with D possibly matching TRBD1 (6 bases). Trimming took 5 bases from V and 6 from J, leaving 23 bases between them. The CDR3 is made up of 16 amino acids. Germline CDR1 SGHTA, CDR2 FQGNSA. CDR3 nucleotides: TGTGCCAGCAGCGCTTCACGGACAGACGACCCCGCCGAGCAGTACTTC. This sequence encodes CASSASRTDDPAEQYF. Using reference TRBV7-2 and TRBJ2-7 for the parts outside the CDR3, the full variable domain is GAGVSQSPSNKVTEKGKDVELRCDPISGHTALYWYRQSLGQGLEFLIYFQGNSAPDKSGLPSDRFSAERTGGSVSTLTIQRTQQEDSAVYLCASSASRTDDPAEQYFGPGTRLTVT.

CDR3 sequence: CATSDLGFGGEAFF. DNA of the CDR3: TGTGCCACCAGTGATTTAGGGTTCGGCGGAGAAGCTTTCTTT. The rearrangement joins TRBV24-1 to TRBJ1-1; D is unclear. CDR3 length: 14 amino acids. V lost 1 base, J lost 8 bases, and 13 bases lay in between. Germline assignment: CDR1 KGHDR and CDR2 SFDVKD.

The chain recombines TRBV15 with TRBJ1-2; D is undetermined. V was pared by 0 bases and J by 2 bases, with 4 bases between. The CDR3 has 13 residues. Germline V lookup: CDR1 LNHNV, CDR2 YYDKDF (reference sequence). The CDR3 coding sequence is TGTGCCACCAGCAGAGATTCGAACTATGGCTACACCTTC. The encoded protein is CATSRDSNYGYTF.

This clonotype was picked up many times. The rearrangement links TRBV12-3 or TRBV12-4 to TRBJ2-2; TRBD1 is a possible D gene (5 bases). V lost 5 bases, J lost 0 bases, and 7 bases lay in between. CDR3 size: 14 residues. The CDR3 DNA follows: TGTGCCAGCAGTCCGGACACGAACACCGGGGAGCTGTTTTTT. Translation gives CASSPDTNTGELFF.

The chain uses TRBV27 and TRBJ2-7, with D maybe TRBD1 (6 bases). The CDR3 covers 14 residues. Trimming took 2 bases from V and 5 from J, leaving 13 bases between them. Germline V gene data show CDR1 as MNHEY and CDR2 as SMNVEV (reference sequence). CDR3 region: CASSLIGRGHEQYF. The CDR3 DNA follows: TGTGCCAGCAGTTTAATCGGCAGGGGCCACGAGCAGTACTTC.

This clonotype was picked up a small number of times. The V and J genes are TRBV18 and TRBJ2-7; D might be TRBD1 (5 bases). The CDR3 sequence is 12 residues long. CDR1 is KGHSH and CDR2 is LQKENI in the germline V gene. V shed 6 bases and J shed 5 bases, with 11 bases lying between them. The CDR3 protein is CASSQGGHEQYF. As DNA, the CDR3 is TGTGCCAGCTCCCAGGGTGGGCACGAGCAGTACTTC. Using reference TRBV18 and TRBJ2-7 for the parts outside the CDR3, the full variable domain is NAGVMQNPRHLVRRRGQEARLRCSPMKGHSHVYWYRQLPEEGLKFMVYLQKENIIDESGMPKERFSAEFPKEGPSILRIQQVVRGDSAAYFCASSQGGHEQYFGPGTRLTVT.

Ten or more counts support this clonotype. The chain couples TRBV12-5 to TRBJ1-5, with TRBD1 identical over 7 bases. V lost 4 bases, J lost 4 bases, and 4 bases stayed unmatched. The CDR3 has 14 residues. Germline V CDR1 and CDR2: LGHNT, FRNRAP. The CDR3 coding sequence is TGTGCTAGTGGTTCCGGGACAGTAAATCAGCCCCAGCATTTT. Amino acid sequence: CASGSGTVNQPQHF.

This clonotype came up a few times. The chain carries TRBV7-9 and TRBJ2-3; D ambiguous. Trimming removed 5 bases at V and 9 bases at J, with 12 bases between. The CDR3 totals 12 residues. The germline V gene has CDR1 SEHNR and CDR2 FQNEAQ (reference sequence). CDR3 region: CASSPPSETQYF. CDR3 DNA: TGTGCCAGCAGCCCGCCCTCGGAGACGCAGTATTTT.